Described below is a single T cell receptor (beta chain) sequence and its context. Its antigen is unknown. Time point reported: week 47, end of study. Doses comprised 300 ug of mutant IDH1 20-mer peptide each, plus topical imiquimod. The sample originates from a study of a mutant IDH1 vaccine in newly diagnosed glioma. Study background: Vaccination followed radiotherapy alone by 4-6 weeks, or accompanied temozolomide cycles.

Assay used: immunoSEQ multiplex PCR; TCRdb lists only in-frame clones, some missing. The sample consists of about 31,000 clones, around 90% of them appearing once. This CDR3 contains 12 residues. The V end was cut by 2 bases, the J end by 2 bases, with 4 bases between. Germline V gene lookup returns CDR1 SGHTA and CDR2 FQGNSA. The rearrangement uses TRBV7-2 and TRBJ2-7; D remains ambiguous. The sample in question was PBMCs, obtained from a glioma patient whose treatment included an IDH1 peptide vaccine. The TCR originated in a woman aged 40 to 50 with glioma. CDR3 in DNA: TGTGCCAGCAGCTTAATGGCCTACGAGCAGTACTTC. Its translation: CASSLMAYEQYF.